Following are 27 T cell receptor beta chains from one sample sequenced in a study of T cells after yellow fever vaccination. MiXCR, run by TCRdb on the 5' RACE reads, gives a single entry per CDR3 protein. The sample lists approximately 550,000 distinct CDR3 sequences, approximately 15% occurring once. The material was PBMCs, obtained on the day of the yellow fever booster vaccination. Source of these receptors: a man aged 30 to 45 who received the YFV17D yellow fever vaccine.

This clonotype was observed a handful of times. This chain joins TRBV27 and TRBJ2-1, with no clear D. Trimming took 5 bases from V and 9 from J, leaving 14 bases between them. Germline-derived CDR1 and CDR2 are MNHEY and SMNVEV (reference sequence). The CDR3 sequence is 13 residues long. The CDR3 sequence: CASSVPISGEQFF. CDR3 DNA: TGTGCCAGCAGTGTGCCGATCTCGGGTGAGCAGTTCTTC.

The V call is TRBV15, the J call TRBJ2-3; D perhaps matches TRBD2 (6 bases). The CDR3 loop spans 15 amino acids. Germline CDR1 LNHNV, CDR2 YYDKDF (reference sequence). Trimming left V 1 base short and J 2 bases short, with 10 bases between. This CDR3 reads CATSRGDSYTDTQYF. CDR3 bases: TGTGCCACCAGCAGAGGGGACTCGTACACAGATACGCAGTATTTT.

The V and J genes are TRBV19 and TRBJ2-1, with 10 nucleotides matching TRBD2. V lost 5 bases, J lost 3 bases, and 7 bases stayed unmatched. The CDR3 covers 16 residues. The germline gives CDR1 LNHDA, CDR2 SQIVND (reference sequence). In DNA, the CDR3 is TGTGCCAGTAGTGAGTCTAGCGGGAGAGGCTACAATGAGCAGTTCTTC. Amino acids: CASSESSGRGYNEQFF.

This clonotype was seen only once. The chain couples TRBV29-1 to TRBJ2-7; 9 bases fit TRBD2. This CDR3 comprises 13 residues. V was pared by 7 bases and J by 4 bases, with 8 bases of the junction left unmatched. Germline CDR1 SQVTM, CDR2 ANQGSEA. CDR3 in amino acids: CSARTGLAYEQYF. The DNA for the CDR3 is TGCAGCGCCCGTACGGGACTAGCTTACGAGCAGTACTTC.

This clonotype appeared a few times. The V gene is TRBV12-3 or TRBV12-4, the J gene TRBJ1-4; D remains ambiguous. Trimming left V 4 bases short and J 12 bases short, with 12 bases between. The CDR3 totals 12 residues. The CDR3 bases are TGTGCCAGCAGTTCCTACCGTCGTCAACTGTTTTTT. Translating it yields CASSSYRRQLFF.

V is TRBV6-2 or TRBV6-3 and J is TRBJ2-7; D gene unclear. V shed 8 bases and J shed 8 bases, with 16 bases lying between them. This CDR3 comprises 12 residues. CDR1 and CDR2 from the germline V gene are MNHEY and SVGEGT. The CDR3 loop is CASSAPSGKQYF. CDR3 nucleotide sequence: TGTGCCAGCTCGGCGCCCTCAGGAAAGCAGTACTTC.

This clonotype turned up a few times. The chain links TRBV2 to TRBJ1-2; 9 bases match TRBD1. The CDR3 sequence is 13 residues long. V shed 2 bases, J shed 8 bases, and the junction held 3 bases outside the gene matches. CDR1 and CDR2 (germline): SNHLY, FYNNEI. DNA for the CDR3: TGTGCCAGCAGTGAATGGACAGGGGAGGGCTACACCTTC. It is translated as CASSEWTGEGYTF.

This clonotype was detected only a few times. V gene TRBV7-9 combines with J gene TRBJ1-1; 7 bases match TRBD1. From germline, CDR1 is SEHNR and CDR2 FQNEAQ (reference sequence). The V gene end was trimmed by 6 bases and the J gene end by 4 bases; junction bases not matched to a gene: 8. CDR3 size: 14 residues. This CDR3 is CASSLQGKSTEAFF. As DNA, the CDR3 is TGTGCCAGCAGTCTACAGGGGAAGAGCACTGAAGCTTTCTTT.

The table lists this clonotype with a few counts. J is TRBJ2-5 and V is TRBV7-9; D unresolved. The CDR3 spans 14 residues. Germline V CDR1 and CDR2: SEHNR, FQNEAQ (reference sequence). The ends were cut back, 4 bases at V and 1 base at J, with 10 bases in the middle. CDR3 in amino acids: CASSSVVVQETQYF. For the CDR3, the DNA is TGTGCCAGCAGCTCCGTAGTGGTCCAAGAGACCCAGTACTTC.

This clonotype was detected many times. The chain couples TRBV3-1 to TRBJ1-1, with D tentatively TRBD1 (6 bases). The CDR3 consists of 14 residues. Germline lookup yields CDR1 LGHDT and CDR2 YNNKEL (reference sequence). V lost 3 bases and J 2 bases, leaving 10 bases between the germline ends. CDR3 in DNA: TGTGCCAGCAGCCAGGTGACAGGAAACACTGAAGCTTTCTTT. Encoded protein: CASSQVTGNTEAFF.

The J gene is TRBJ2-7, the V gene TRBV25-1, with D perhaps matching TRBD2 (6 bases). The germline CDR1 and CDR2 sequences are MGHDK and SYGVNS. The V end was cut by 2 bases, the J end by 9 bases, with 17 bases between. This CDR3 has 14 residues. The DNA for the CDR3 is TGTGCCAGCAGTGAACAGGGAGGAGCGGCCAGGCAGTACTTC. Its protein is CASSEQGGAARQYF.

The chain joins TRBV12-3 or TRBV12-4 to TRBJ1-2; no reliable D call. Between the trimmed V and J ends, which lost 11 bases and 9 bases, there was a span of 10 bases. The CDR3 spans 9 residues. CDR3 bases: TGTGCCGGCCTGGCATGCTACACCTTC. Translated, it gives CAGLACYTF.

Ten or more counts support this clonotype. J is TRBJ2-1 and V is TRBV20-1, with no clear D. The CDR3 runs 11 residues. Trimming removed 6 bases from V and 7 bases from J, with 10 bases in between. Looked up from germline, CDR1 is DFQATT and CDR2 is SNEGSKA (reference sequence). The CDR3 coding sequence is TGCAGTGCAGGAAGGACGAATGAGCAGTTCTTC. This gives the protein CSAGRTNEQFF.

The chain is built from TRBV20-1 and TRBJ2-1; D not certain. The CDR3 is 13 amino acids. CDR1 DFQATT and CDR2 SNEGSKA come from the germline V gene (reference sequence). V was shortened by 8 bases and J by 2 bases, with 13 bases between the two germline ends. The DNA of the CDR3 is TGCAGTCTTACCAGTTCGCCCTACAATGAGCAGTTCTTC. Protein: CSLTSSPYNEQFF.

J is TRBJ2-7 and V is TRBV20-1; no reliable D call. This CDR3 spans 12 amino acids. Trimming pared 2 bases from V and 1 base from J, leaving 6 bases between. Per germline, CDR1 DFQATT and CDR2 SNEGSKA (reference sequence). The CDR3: CSARRPSYEQYF. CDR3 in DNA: TGCAGTGCTAGAAGACCATCCTACGAGCAGTACTTC.

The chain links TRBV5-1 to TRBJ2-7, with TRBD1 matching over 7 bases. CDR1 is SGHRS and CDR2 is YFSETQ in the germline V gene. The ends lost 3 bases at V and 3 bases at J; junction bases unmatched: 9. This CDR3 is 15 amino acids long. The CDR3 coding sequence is TGCGCCAGCAGCTCAAAGGGGGCGAAGATCTACGAGCAGTACTTC. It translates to CASSSKGAKIYEQYF. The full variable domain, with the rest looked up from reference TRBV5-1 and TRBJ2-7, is KAGVTQTPRYLIKTRGQQVTLSCSPISGHRSVSWYQQTPGQGLQFLFEYFSETQRNKGNFPGRFSGRQFSNSRSEMNVSTLELGDSALYLCASSSKGAKIYEQYFGPGTRLTVT.

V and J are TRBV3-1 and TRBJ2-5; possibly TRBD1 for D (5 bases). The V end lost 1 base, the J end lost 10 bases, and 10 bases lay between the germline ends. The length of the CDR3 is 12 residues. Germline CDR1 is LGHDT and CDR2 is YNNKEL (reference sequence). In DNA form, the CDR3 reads TGTGCCAGCAGCCAAGCAGGGCTTGTCCAGTACTTC. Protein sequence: CASSQAGLVQYF.

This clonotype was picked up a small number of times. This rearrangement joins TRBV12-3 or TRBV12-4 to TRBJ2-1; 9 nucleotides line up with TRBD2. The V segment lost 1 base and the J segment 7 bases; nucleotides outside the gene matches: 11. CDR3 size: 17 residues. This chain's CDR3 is CASSLVPGLAPSNEQFF. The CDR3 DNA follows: TGTGCCAGCAGTTTAGTCCCGGGACTAGCCCCAAGTAATGAGCAGTTCTTC.

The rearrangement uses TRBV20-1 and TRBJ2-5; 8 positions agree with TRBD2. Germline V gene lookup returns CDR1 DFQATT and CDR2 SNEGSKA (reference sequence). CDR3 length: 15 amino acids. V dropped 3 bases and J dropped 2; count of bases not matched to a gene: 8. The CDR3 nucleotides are TGCAGTGCTAGTTTCCCGGGAGGGGTGCAAGAGACCCAGTACTTC. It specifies CSASFPGGVQETQYF.

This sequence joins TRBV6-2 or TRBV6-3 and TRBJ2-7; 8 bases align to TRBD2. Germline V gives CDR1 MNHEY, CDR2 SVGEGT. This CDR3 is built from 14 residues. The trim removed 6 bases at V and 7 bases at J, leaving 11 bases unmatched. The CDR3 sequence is CASRDGLAAKEQYF. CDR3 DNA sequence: TGTGCCAGCAGGGACGGACTAGCCGCTAAAGAGCAGTACTTC.

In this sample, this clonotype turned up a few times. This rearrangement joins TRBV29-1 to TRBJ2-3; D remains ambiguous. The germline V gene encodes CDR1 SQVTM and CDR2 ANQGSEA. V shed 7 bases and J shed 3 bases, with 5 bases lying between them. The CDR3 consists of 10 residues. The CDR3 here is CSAYTDTQYF. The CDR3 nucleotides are TGCAGCGCCTATACAGATACGCAGTATTTT.

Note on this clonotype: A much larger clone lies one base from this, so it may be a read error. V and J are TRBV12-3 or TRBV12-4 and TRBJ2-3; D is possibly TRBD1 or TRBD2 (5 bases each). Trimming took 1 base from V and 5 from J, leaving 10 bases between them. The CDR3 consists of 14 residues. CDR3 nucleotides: TGTGCCAGCAGTTTAGGCAGAGGGGAAGATACGCAGTATTTT. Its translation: CASSLGRGEDTQYF.

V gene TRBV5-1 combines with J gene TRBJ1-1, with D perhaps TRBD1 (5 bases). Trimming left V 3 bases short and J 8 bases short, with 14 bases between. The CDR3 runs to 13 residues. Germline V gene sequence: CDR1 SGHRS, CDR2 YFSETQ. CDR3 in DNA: TGCGCCAGCAGCTCGTTCTTCGGGGGGGAAGCTTTCTTT. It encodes CASSSFFGGEAFF. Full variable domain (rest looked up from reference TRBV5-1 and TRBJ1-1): KAGVTQTPRYLIKTRGQQVTLSCSPISGHRSVSWYQQTPGQGLQFLFEYFSETQRNKGNFPGRFSGRQFSNSRSEMNVSTLELGDSALYLCASSSFFGGEAFFGQGTRLTVV.

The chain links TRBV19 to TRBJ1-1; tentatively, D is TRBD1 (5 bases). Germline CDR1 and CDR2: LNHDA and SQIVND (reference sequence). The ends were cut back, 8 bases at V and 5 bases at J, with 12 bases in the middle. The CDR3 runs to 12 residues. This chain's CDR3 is CASRQGGTEAFF. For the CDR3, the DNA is TGTGCCAGTCGGCAGGGCGGGACTGAAGCTTTCTTT.

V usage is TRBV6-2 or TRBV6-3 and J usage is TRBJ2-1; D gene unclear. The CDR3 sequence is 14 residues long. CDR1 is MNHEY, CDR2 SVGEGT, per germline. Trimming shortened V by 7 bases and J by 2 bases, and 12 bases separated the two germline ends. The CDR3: CASKLGKTYNEQFF. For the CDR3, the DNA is TGTGCCAGCAAGTTGGGCAAGACCTACAATGAGCAGTTCTTC.

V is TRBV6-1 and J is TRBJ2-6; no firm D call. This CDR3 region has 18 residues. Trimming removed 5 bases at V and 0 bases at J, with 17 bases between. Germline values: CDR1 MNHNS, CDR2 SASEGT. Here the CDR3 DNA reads TGTGCCAGCAGTAAACGCTCGCTCCCTACCTCTGGGGCCAACGTCCTGACTTTC. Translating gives CASSKRSLPTSGANVLTF.

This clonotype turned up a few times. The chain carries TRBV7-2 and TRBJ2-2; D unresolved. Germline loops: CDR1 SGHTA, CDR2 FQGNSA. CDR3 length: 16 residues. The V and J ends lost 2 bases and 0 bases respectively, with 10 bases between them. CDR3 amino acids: CASSLSGGTNTGELFF. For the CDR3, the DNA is TGTGCCAGCAGCTTATCGGGTGGGACGAACACCGGGGAGCTGTTTTTT.